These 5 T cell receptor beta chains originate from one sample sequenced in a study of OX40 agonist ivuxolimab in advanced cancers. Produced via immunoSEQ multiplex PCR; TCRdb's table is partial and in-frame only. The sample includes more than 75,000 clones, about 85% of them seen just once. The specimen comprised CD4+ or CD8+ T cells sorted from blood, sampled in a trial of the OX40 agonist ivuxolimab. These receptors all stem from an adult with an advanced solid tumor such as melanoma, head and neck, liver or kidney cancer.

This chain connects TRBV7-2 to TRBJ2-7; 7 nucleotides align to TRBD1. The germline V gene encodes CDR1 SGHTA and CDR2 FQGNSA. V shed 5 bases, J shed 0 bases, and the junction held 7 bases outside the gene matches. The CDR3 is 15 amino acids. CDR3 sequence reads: CASSPQGSRSYEQYF. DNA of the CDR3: TGTGCCAGCAGCCCACAGGGGTCCCGCTCCTACGAGCAGTACTTC. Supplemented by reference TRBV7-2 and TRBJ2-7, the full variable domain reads GAGVSQSPSNKVTEKGKDVELRCDPISGHTALYWYRQSLGQGLEFLIYFQGNSAPDKSGLPSDRFSAERTGGSVSTLTIQRTQQEDSAVYLCASSPQGSRSYEQYFGPGTRLTVT.

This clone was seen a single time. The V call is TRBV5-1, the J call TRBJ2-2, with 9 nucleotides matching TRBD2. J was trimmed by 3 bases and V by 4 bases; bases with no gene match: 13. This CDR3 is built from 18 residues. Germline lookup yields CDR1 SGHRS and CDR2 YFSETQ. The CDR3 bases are TGCGCCAGCAGCCCGGGAGGGCGGGGGGGCCGTTACACCGGGGAGCTGTTTTTT. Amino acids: CASSPGGRGGRYTGELFF. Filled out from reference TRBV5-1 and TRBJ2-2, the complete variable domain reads KAGVTQTPRYLIKTRGQQVTLSCSPISGHRSVSWYQQTPGQGLQFLFEYFSETQRNKGNFPGRFSGRQFSNSRSEMNVSTLELGDSALYLCASSPGGRGGRYTGELFFGEGSRLTVL.

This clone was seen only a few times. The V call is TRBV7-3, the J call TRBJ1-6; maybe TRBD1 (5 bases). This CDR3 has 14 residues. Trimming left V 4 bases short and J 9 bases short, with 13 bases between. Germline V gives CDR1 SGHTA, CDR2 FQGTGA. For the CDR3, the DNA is TGTGCCAGCAGCTCCCGGGGCCGGGGTTCACCCCTCCACTTT. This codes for CASSSRGRGSPLHF.

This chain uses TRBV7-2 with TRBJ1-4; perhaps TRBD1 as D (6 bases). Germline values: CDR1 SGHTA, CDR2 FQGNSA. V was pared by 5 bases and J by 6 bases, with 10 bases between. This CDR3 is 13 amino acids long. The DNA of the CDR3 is TGTGCCAGCAGCACCGGGACATATGAAAAACTGTTTTTT. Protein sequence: CASSTGTYEKLFF.

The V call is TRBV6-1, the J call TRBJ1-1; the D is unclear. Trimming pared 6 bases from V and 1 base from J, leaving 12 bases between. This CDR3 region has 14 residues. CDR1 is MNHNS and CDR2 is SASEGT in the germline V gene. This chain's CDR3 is CASSHRPKNTEAFF. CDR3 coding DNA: TGTGCCAGCAGCCACCGCCCCAAGAACACTGAAGCTTTCTTT.